A selection of T cell receptor beta chains follows, all from one sample in a study of vaccination and CD4 T cells after COVID-19. One entry per CDR3 protein results from TCRdb running MiXCR on the PCR reads. Of around 7,000 distinct CDR3 sequences in the sample, just over 45% were seen once. Their antigen targets remain unknown. The source material was CD4+ T cells from blood, cultured in vitro. The receptors shown here come from a human donor in good health. Both conserved end residues are part of each CDR3. The order of the fields is D gene, J gene, clone size, V gene, CDR3 protein, CDR3 DNA. The D gene is left open where the match is weak. Size is stated for part of the rows, as once, few or many counts, or as a class when the clone is expanded.

D gene: -
J gene: TRBJ2-7
clone size: -
V gene: TRBV12-5
CDR3 protein: CASGLAGSSYEQYF
CDR3 DNA: TGTGCTAGTGGTCTCGCGGGGAGCTCCTACGAGCAGTACTTC

D gene: -
J gene: TRBJ2-7
clone size: -
V gene: TRBV6-1
CDR3 protein: CASRGPGLSYEQYF
CDR3 DNA: TGTGCCAGCAGAGGTCCGGGACTTTCCTACGAGCAGTACTTC

D gene: -
J gene: TRBJ1-1
clone size: -
V gene: TRBV9
CDR3 protein: CASSVVPGNTEAFF
CDR3 DNA: TGTGCCAGCAGCGTAGTCCCCGGGAACACTGAAGCTTTCTTT

D gene: TRBD2
J gene: TRBJ2-3
clone size: -
V gene: TRBV10-2
CDR3 protein: CASRRGISDTQYF
CDR3 DNA: TGCGCCAGCAGGCGGGGGATTTCAGATACGCAGTATTTT

D gene: -
J gene: TRBJ1-6
clone size: -
V gene: TRBV6-1
CDR3 protein: CASRGPSSSYNSPLHF
CDR3 DNA: TGTGCCAGCAGGGGACCCTCGAGCTCCTATAATTCACCCCTCCACTTT

D gene: -
J gene: TRBJ1-3
clone size: -
V gene: TRBV6-1
CDR3 protein: CASSDLTVSGNTIYF
CDR3 DNA: TGTGCCAGCAGTGACCTGACAGTTTCTGGAAACACCATATATTTT

D gene: -
J gene: TRBJ1-2
clone size: medium-sized
V gene: TRBV5-8
CDR3 protein: CASSRDSSSNYGYTF
CDR3 DNA: TGTGCCAGCAGCCGCGACTCGAGTTCTAACTATGGCTACACCTTC

D gene: -
J gene: TRBJ1-1
clone size: few
V gene: TRBV7-9
CDR3 protein: CASSQGRLLMNTEAFF
CDR3 DNA: TGTGCCAGCAGCCAAGGACGCCTCTTGATGAACACTGAAGCTTTCTTT

D gene: -
J gene: TRBJ2-3
clone size: -
V gene: TRBV7-3
CDR3 protein: CTSSLGDTQYF
CDR3 DNA: TGTACCAGCAGCCTAGGGGATACGCAGTATTTT

D gene: -
J gene: TRBJ2-7
clone size: few
V gene: TRBV20-1
CDR3 protein: CSAMRRLRDEQYF
CDR3 DNA: TGCAGTGCTATGAGGCGGCTAAGAGACGAGCAGTACTTC

D gene: -
J gene: TRBJ2-3
clone size: -
V gene: TRBV10-3
CDR3 protein: CAIRPGGILTDTQYF
CDR3 DNA: TGTGCCATCAGGCCAGGTGGCATCTTGACAGATACGCAGTATTTT

D gene: -
J gene: TRBJ1-2
clone size: -
V gene: TRBV18
CDR3 protein: CASSPRSGTNYGYTF
CDR3 DNA: TGTGCCAGCTCACCACGTTCAGGGACTAACTATGGCTACACCTTC

D gene: -
J gene: TRBJ1-1
clone size: -
V gene: TRBV20-1
CDR3 protein: CSATVLRDTEAFF
CDR3 DNA: TGCAGTGCTACCGTTCTGAGGGACACTGAAGCTTTCTTT

D gene: TRBD1
J gene: TRBJ2-7
clone size: few
V gene: TRBV5-1
CDR3 protein: CASELGTGAGEQYF
CDR3 DNA: TGCGCCAGTGAGTTAGGGACAGGGGCAGGCGAGCAGTACTTC

D gene: -
J gene: TRBJ2-7
clone size: -
V gene: TRBV6-5
CDR3 protein: CASSYGGQKRYEQYF
CDR3 DNA: TGTGCCAGCAGTTACGGAGGACAGAAGAGGTACGAGCAGTACTTC

D gene: -
J gene: TRBJ1-5
clone size: few
V gene: TRBV7-3
CDR3 protein: CASSLTGGQPQHF
CDR3 DNA: TGTGCCAGCAGCTTAACGGGGGGTCAGCCCCAGCATTTT

D gene: -
J gene: TRBJ1-6
clone size: -
V gene: TRBV6-5
CDR3 protein: CASSYSPGSNSPLHF
CDR3 DNA: TGTGCCAGCAGTTACTCGCCAGGGTCGAATTCACCCCTCCACTTT

D gene: -
J gene: TRBJ2-6
clone size: -
V gene: TRBV9
CDR3 protein: CASSGTSGANVLTF
CDR3 DNA: TGTGCCAGCAGCGGTACCTCTGGGGCCAACGTCCTGACTTTC

D gene: -
J gene: TRBJ1-4
clone size: -
V gene: TRBV6-5
CDR3 protein: CASSYRASNEKLFF
CDR3 DNA: TGTGCCAGCAGTTACAGGGCCTCTAATGAAAAACTGTTTTTT

D gene: -
J gene: TRBJ1-1
clone size: few
V gene: TRBV7-2
CDR3 protein: CASSLVPFTEAFF
CDR3 DNA: TGTGCCAGCAGCTTAGTTCCATTCACTGAAGCTTTCTTT

D gene: -
J gene: TRBJ1-3
clone size: -
V gene: TRBV5-1
CDR3 protein: CASKSAGSRAYF
CDR3 DNA: TGCGCCAGCAAGTCGGCAGGGAGCCGAGCATATTTT

D gene: TRBD2
J gene: TRBJ2-5
clone size: -
V gene: TRBV15
CDR3 protein: CATSGGTSGGQETQYF
CDR3 DNA: TGTGCCACCAGCGGAGGGACTAGCGGGGGACAAGAGACCCAGTACTTC

D gene: -
J gene: TRBJ1-1
clone size: few
V gene: TRBV15
CDR3 protein: CATSRDSIWTAENTEAFF
CDR3 DNA: TGTGCCACCAGCAGAGATAGTATCTGGACAGCCGAGAACACTGAAGCTTTCTTT

D gene: -
J gene: TRBJ1-2
clone size: -
V gene: TRBV20-1
CDR3 protein: CSARGVLGPWGYTF
CDR3 DNA: TGCAGTGCTAGAGGGGTTCTGGGCCCGTGGGGCTACACCTTC

D gene: TRBD2
J gene: TRBJ2-2
clone size: few
V gene: TRBV20-1
CDR3 protein: CSARVAGVNTGELFF
CDR3 DNA: TGCAGTGCTAGAGTAGCGGGGGTTAACACCGGGGAGCTGTTTTTT